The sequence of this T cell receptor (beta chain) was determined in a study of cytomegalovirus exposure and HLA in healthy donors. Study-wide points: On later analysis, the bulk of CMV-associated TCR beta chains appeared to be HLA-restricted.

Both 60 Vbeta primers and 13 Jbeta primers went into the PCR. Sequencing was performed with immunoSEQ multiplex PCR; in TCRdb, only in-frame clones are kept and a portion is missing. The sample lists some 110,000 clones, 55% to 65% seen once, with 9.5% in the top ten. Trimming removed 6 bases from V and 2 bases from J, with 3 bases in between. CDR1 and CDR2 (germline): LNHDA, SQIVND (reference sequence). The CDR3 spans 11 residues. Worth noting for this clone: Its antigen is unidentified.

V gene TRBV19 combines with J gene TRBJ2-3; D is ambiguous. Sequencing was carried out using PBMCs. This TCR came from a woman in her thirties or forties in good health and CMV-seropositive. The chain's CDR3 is CASSNTDTQYF. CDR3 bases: TGTGCCAGTAGCAACACAGATACGCAGTATTTT.